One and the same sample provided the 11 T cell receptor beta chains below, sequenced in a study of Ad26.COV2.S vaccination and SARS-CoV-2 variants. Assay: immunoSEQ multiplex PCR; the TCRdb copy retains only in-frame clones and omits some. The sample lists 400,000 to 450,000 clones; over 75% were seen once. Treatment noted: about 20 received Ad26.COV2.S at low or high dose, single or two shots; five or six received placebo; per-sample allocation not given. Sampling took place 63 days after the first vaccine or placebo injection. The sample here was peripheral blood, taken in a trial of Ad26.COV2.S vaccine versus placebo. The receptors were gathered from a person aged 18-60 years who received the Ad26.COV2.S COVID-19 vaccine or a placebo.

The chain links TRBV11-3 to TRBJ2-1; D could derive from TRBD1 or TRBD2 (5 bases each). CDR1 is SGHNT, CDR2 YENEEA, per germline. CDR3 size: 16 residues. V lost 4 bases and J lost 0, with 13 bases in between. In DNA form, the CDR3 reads TGTGCCAGCAGCTCGAGGGACGACAGCTCCTACAATGAGCAGTTCTTC. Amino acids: CASSSRDDSSYNEQFF. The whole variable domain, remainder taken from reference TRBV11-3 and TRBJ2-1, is EAGVVQSPRYKIIEKKQPVAFWCNPISGHNTLYWYLQNLGQGPELLIRYENEEAVDDSQLPKDRFSAERLKGVDSTLKIQPAELGDSAVYLCASSSRDDSSYNEQFFGPGTRLTVL.

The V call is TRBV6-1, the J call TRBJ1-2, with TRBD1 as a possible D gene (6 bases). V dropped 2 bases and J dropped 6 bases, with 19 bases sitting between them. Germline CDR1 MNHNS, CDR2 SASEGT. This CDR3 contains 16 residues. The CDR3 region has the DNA TGTGCCAGCAGTGAATCTCCGGGCAGGGGCAGAGATGGCTACACCTTC. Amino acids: CASSESPGRGRDGYTF.

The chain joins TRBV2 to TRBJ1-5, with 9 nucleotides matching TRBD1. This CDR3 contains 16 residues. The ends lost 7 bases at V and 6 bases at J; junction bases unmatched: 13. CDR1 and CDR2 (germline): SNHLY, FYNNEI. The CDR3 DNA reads TGTGCCAGCACCAGAAGCGTAACAGGGGGCACTCAGCCCCAGCATTTT. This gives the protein CASTRSVTGGTQPQHF.

CDR3 in amino acids: CASSQLGTGGVGGYTF. The CDR3 region has the DNA TGTGCCAGCAGCCAGCTCGGGACAGGGGGAGTCGGTGGCTACACCTTC. V is TRBV3-1 (or the pseudogene TRBV3-2) and J is TRBJ1-2; TRBD1 matches 11 bases. There are 16 residues in the CDR3. The V segment lost 3 bases and the J segment 7 bases; nucleotides outside the gene matches: 10. CDR1 and CDR2 from the germline V gene are LGHDT and YNNKEL (reference sequence).

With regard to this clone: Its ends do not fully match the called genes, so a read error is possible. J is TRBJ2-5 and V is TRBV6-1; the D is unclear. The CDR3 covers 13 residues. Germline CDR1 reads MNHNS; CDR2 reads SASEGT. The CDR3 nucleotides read TGTGCCAGCAGGGAAGATATTCGGGAGACCCAGTACTTC. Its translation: CASREDIRETQYF.

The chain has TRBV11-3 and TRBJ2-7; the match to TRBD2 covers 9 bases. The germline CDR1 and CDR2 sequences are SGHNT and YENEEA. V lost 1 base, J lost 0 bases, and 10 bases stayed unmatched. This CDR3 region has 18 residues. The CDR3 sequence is CASSLGPGLAPVSYEQYF. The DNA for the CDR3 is TGTGCCAGCAGCTTAGGCCCCGGACTAGCGCCCGTCTCCTACGAGCAGTACTTC.

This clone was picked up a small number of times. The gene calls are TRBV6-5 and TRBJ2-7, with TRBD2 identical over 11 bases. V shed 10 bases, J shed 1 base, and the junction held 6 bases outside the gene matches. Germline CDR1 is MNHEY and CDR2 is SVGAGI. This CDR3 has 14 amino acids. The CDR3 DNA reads TGTGCCACTACTCTAGCGGGAGGTTCCTACGAGCAGTACTTC. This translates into CATTLAGGSYEQYF.

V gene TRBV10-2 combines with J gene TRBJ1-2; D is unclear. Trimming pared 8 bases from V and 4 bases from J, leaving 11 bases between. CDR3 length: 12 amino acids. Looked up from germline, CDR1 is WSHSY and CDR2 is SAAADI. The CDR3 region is CASRSQFYGYTF. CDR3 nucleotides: TGCGCCAGCCGGTCGCAGTTCTATGGCTACACCTTC.

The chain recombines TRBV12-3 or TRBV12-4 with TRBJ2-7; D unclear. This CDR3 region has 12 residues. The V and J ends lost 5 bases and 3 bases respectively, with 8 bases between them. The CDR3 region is CASSQTDYEQYF. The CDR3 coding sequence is TGTGCCAGCAGTCAGACCGACTACGAGCAGTACTTC.

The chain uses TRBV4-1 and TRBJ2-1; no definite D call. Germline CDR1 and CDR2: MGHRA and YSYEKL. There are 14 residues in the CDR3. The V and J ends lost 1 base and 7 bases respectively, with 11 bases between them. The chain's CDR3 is CASSQGEGPNEQFF. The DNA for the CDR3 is TGCGCCAGCAGCCAAGGTGAAGGGCCTAATGAGCAGTTCTTC.

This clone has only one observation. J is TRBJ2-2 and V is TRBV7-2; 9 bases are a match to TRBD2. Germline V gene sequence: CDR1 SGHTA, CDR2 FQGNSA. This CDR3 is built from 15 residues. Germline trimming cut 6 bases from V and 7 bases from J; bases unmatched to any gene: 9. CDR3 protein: CASRPLAGVVGELFF. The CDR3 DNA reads TGTGCCAGCAGACCATTAGCGGGGGTGGTCGGGGAGCTGTTTTTT. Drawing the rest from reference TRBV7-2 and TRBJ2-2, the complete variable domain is GAGVSQSPSNKVTEKGKDVELRCDPISGHTALYWYRQSLGQGLEFLIYFQGNSAPDKSGLPSDRFSAERTGGSVSTLTIQRTQQEDSAVYLCASRPLAGVVGELFFGEGSRLTVL.